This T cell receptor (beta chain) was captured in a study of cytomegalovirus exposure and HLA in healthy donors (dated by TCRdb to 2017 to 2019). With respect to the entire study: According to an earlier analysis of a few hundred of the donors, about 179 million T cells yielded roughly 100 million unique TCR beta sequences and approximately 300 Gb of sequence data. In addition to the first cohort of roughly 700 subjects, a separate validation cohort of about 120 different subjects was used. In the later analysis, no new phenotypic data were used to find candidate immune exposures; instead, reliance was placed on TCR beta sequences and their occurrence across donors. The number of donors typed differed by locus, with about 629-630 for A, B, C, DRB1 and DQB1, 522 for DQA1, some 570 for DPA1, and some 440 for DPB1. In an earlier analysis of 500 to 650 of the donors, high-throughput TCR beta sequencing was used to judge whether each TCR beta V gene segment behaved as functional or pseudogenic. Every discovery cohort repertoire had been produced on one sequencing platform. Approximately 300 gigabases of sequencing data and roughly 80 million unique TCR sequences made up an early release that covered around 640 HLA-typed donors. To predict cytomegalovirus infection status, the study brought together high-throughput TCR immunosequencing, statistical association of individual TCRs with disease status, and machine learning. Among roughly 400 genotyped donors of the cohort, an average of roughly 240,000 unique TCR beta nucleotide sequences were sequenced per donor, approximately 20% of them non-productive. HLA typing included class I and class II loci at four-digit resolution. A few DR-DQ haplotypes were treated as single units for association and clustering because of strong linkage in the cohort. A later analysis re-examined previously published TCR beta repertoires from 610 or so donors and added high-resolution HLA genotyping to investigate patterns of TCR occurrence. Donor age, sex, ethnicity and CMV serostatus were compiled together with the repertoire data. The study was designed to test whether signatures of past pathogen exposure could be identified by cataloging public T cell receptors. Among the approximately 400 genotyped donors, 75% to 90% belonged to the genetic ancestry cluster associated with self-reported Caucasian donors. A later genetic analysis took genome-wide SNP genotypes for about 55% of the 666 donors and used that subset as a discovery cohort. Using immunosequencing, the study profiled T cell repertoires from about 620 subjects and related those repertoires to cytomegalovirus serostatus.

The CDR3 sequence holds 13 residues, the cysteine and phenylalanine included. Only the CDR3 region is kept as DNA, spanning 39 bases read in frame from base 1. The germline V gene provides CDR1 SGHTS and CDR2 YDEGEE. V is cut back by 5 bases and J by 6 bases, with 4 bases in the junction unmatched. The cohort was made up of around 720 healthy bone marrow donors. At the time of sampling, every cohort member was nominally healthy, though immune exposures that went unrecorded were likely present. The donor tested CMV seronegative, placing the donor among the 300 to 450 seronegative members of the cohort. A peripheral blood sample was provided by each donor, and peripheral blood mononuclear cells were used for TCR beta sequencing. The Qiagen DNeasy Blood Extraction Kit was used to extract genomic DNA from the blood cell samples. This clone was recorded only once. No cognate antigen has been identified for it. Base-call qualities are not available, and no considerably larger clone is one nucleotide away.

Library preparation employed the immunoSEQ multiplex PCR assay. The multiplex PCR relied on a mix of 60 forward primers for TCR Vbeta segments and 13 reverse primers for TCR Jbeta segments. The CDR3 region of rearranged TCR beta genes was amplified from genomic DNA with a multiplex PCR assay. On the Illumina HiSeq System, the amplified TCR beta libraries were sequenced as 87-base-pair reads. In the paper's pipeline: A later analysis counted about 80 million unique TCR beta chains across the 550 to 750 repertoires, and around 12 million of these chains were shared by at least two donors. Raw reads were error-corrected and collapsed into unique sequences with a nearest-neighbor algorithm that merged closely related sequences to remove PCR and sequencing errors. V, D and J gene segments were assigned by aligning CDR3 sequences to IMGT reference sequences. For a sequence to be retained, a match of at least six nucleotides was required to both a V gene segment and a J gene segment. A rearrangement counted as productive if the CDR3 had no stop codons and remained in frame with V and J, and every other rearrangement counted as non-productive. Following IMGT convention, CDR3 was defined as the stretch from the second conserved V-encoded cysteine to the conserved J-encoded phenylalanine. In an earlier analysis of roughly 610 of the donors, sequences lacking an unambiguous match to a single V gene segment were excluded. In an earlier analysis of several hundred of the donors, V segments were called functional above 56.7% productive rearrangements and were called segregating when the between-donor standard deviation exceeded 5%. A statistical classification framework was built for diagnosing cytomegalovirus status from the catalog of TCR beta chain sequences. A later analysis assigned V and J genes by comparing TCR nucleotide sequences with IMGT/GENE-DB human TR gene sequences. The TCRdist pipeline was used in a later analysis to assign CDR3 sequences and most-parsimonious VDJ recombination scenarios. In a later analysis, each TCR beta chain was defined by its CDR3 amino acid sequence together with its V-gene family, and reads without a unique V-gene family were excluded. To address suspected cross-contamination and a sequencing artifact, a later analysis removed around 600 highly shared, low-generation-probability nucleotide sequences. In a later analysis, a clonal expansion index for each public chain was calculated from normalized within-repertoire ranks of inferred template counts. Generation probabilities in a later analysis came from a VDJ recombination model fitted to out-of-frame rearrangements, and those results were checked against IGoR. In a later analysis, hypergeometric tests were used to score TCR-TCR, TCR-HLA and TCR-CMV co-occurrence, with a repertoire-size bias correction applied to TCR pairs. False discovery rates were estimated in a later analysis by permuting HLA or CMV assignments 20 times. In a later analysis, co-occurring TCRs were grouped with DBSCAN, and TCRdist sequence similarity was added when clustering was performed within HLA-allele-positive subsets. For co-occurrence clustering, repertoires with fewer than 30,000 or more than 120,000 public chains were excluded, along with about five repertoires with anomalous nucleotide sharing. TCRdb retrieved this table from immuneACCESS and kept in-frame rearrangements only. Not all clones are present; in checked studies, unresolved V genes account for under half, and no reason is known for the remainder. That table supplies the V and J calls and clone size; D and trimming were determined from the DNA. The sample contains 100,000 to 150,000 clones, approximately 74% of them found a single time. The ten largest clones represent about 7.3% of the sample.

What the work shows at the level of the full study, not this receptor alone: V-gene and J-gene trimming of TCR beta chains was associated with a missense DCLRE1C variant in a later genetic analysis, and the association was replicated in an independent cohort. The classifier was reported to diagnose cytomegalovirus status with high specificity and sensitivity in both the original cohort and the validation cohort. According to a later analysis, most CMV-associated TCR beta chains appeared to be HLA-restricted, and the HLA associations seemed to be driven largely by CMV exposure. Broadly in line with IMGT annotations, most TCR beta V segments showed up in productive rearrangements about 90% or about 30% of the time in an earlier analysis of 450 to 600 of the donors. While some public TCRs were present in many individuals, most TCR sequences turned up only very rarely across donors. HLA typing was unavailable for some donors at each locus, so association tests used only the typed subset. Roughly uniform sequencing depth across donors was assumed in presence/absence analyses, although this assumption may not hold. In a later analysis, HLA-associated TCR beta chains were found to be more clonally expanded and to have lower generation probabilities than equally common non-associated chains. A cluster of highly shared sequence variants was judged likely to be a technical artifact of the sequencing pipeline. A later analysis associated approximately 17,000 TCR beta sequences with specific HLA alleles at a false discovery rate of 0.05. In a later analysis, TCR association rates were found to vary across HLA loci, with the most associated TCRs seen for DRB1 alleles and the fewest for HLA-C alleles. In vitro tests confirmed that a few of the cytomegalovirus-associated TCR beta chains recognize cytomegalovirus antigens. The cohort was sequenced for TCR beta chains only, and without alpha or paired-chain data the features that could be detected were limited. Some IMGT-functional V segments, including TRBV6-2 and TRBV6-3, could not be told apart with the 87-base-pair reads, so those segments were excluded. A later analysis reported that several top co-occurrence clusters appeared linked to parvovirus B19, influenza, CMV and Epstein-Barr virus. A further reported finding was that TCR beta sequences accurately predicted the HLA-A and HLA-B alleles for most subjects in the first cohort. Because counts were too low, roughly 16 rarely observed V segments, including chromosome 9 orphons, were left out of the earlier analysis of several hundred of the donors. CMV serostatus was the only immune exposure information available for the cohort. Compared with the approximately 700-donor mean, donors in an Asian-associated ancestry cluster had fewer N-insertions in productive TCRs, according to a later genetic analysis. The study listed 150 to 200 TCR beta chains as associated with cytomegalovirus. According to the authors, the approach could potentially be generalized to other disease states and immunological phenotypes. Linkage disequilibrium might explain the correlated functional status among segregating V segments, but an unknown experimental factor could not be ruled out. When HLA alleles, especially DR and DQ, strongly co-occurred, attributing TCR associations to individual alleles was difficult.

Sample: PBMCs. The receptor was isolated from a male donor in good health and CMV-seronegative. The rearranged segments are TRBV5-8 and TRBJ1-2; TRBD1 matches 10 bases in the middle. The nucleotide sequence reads TGTGCCAGCAGTTGGGACAGGGGTAATGGCTACACCTTC. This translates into CASSWDRGNGYTF.